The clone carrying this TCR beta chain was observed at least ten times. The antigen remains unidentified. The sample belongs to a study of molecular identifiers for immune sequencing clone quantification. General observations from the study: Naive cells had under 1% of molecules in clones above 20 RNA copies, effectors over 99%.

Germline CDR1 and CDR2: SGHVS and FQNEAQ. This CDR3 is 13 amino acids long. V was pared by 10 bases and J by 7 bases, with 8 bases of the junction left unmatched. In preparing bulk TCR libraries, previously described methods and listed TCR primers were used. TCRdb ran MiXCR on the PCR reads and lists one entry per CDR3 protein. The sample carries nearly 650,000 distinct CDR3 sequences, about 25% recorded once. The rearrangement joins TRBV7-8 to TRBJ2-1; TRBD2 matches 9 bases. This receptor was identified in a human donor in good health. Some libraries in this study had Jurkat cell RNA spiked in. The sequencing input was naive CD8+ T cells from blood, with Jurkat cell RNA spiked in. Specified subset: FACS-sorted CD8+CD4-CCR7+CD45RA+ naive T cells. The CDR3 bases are TGTGCCACCGCATTGCTAGCGGGGAATGAGCAGTTCTTC. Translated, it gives CATALLAGNEQFF.